A single TCR beta chain is shown here with its context. This entry comes from a study of identical twins. The CDR3 runs 12 residues. V dropped 6 bases and J dropped 7 bases, with 10 bases sitting between them. The germline gives CDR1 LNHDA, CDR2 SQIVND (reference sequence). Each CDR3 protein gets one entry after TCRdb re-called the 5' RACE reads with MiXCR. The sample includes around 550,000 distinct CDR3 sequences, around 15% of them seen just once. A further study also used this sample, focusing on yellow fever vaccine responses in identical twins. From that study: Among the twins, the vaccine T cell response reportedly seemed partly convergent and partly personalized.

This TCR derives from a woman younger than 35 in good health. This sequence joins TRBV19 and TRBJ1-5; the D gene is possibly TRBD1 (5 bases). The sample was CD4+ T cells sorted from blood. Here the CDR3 DNA reads TGTGCCAGTAGAACCGGGACCCAGCCCCAGCATTTT. Residues: CASRTGTQPQHF.